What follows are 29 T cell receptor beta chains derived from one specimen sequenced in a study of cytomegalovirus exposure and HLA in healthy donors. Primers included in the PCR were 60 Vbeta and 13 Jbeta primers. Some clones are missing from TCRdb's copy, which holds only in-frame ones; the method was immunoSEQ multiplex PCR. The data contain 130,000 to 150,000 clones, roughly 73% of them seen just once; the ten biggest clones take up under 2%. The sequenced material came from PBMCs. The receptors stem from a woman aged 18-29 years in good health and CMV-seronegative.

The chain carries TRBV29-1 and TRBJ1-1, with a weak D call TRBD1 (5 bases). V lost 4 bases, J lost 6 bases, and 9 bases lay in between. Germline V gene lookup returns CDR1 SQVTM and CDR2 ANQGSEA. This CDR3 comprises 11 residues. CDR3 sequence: CSVATESEAFF. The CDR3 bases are TGCAGCGTTGCGACAGAGTCTGAAGCTTTCTTT.

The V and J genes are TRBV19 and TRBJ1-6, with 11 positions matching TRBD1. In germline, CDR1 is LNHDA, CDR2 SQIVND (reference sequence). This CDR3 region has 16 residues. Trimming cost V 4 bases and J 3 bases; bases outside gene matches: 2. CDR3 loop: CASSTGTGGYNSPLHF. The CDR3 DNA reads TGTGCCAGTAGTACCGGGACAGGGGGCTATAATTCACCCCTCCACTTT.

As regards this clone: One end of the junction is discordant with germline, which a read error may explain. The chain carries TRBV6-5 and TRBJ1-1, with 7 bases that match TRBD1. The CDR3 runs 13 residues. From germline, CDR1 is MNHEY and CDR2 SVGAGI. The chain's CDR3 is CAGSPTGALGAFF. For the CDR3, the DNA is TGTGCCGGCAGCCCCACAGGGGCCCTAGGGGCTTTCTTT.

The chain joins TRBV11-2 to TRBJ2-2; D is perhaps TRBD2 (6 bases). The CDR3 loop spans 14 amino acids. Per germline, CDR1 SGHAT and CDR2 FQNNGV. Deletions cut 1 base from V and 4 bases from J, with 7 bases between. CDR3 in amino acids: CASSLVGLTGELFF. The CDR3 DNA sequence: TGTGCCAGCAGCTTAGTGGGACTCACCGGGGAGCTGTTTTTT.

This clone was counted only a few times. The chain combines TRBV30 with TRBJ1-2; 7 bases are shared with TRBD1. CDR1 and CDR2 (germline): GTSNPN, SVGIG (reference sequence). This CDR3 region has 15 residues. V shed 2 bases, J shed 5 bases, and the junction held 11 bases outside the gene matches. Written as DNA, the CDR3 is TGTGCCTGGAGTCCCGACAGGGAAATTCCTTATGGCTACACCTTC. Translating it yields CAWSPDREIPYGYTF.

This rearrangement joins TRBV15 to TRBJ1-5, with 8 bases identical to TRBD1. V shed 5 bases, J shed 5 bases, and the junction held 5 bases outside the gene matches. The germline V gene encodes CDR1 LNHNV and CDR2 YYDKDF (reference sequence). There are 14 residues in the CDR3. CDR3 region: CATSLRTGYQPQHF. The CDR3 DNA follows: TGTGCCACCAGCCTTCGGACAGGGTATCAGCCCCAGCATTTT.

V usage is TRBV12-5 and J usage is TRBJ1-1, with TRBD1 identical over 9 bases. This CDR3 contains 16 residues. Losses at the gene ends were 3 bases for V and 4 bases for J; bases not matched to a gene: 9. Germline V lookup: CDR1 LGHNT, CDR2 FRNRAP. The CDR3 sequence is CASGFVDGTGFTEAFF. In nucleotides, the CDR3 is TGTGCTAGTGGTTTCGTCGACGGGACAGGGTTCACTGAAGCTTTCTTT.

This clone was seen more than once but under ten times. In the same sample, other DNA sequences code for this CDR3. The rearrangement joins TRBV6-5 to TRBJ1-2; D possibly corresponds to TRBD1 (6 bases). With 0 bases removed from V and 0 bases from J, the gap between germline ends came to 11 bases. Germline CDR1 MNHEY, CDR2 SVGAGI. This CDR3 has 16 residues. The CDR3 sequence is CASSYSWGPSNYGYTF. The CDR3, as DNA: TGTGCCAGCAGTTACTCGTGGGGGCCCTCTAACTATGGCTACACCTTC.

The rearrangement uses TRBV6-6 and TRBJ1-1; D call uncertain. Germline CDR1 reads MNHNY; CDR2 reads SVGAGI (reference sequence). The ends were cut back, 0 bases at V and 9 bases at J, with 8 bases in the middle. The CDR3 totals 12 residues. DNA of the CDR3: TGTGCCAGCAGTTACTCGACTACCCAAGCTTTCTTT. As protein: CASSYSTTQAFF.

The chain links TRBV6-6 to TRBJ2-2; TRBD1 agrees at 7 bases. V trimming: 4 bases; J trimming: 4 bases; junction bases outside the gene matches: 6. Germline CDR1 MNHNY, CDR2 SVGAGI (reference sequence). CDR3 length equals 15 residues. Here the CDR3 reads CASSSRDRATGELFF. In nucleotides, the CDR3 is TGTGCCAGCAGTTCCCGGGACAGAGCCACCGGGGAGCTGTTTTTT.

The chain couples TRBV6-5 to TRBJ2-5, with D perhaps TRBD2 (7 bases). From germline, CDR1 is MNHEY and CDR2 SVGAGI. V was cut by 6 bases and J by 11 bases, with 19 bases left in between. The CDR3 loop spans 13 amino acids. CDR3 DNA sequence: TGTGCCAGCAGGTCCTCCGGGGGGCGAGAGCAGTACTTC. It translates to CASRSSGGREQYF.

CDR3 nucleotides: TGTGCCAGCAGCTTGGGGAGTAGCGGGGGTAACAATGAGCAGTTCTTC. Translating gives CASSLGSSGGNNEQFF. The chain uses TRBV5-4 and TRBJ2-1, with 9 bases lining up with TRBD2. V lost 0 bases and J lost 5; bases outside the gene matches: 6. This CDR3 has 16 amino acids. CDR1 and CDR2 (germline): SGHNT, YYREEE (reference sequence).

CDR3 DNA: TGTGCCACCAGCAGAGATATTAACACTGAAGCTTTCTTT. Translation gives CATSRDINTEAFF. The chain carries TRBV15 and TRBJ1-1; D remains unclear. From germline, CDR1 is LNHNV and CDR2 YYDKDF (reference sequence). V lost 0 bases and J lost 2, with 4 bases in between. The CDR3 is 13 amino acids.

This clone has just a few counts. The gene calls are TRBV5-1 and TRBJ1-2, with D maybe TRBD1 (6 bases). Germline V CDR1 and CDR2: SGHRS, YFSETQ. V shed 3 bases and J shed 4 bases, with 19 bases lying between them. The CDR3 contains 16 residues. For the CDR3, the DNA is TGCGCCAGCAGCTCTAAAGGACAGCCAACTTTCTATGGCTACACCTTC. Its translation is CASSSKGQPTFYGYTF.

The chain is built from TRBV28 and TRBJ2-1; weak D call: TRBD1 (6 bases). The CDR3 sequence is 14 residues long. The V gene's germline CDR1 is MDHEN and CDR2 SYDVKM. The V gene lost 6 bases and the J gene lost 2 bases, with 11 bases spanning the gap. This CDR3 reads CASRLQGPYNEQFF. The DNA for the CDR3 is TGTGCCAGCAGACTACAGGGTCCCTACAATGAGCAGTTCTTC.

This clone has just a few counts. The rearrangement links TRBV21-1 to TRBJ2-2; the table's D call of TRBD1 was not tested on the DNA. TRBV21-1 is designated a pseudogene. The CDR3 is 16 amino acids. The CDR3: CASPPDRGPNTGELFF. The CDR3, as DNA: TGTGCCAGCCCCCCGGATAGGGGCCCGAACACCGGGGAGCTGTTTTTT.

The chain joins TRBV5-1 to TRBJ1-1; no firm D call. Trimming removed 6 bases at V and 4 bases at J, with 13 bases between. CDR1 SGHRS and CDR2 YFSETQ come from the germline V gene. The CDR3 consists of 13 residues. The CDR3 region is CASNEGKGTEAFF. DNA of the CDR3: TGCGCCAGCAACGAGGGAAAGGGCACTGAAGCTTTCTTT.

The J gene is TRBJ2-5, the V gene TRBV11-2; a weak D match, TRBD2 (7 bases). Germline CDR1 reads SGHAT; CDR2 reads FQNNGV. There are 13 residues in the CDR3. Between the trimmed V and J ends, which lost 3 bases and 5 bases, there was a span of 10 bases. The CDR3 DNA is TGTGCCAGCAGCTTCGGGGGGCGGGAGACCCAGTACTTC. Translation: CASSFGGRETQYF.

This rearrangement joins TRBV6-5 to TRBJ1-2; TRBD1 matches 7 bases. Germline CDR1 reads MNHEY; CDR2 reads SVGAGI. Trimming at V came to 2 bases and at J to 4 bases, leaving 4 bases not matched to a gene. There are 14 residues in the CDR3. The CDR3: CASSYGQGGYGYTF. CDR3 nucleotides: TGTGCCAGCAGTTACGGGCAGGGGGGCTATGGCTACACCTTC.

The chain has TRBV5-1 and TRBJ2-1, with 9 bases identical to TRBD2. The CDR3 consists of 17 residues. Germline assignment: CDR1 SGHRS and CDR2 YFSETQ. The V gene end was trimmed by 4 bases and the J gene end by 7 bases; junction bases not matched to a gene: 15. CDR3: CASSLSRGGRGINEQFF. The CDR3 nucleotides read TGCGCCAGCAGCCTTTCCCGGGGCGGGAGGGGGATAAATGAGCAGTTCTTC.

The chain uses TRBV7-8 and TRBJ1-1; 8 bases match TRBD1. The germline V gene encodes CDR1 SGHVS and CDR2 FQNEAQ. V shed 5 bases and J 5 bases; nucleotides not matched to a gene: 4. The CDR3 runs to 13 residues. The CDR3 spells CASSGDRGTEAFF. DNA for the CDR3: TGTGCCAGCAGCGGTGACAGGGGTACTGAAGCTTTCTTT.

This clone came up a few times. CDR3 DNA sequence: TGTGCCAGCATGCAGGGAAGCAATCAGCCCCAGCATTTT. This gives the protein CASMQGSNQPQHF. V usage is TRBV27 and J usage is TRBJ1-5; D is perhaps TRBD1 (5 bases). This CDR3 region has 13 residues. Trimming stripped 7 bases from V and 1 base from J, with 8 bases between. Germline values: CDR1 MNHEY, CDR2 SMNVEV (reference sequence).

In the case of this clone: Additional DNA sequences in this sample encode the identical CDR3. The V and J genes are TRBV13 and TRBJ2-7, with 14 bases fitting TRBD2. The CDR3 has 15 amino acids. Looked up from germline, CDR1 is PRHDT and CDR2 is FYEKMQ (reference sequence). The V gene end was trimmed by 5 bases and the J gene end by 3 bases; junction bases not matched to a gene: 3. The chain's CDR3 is CASSPGLAGDYEQYF. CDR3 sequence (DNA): TGTGCCAGCAGCCCGGGACTAGCGGGGGACTACGAGCAGTACTTC.

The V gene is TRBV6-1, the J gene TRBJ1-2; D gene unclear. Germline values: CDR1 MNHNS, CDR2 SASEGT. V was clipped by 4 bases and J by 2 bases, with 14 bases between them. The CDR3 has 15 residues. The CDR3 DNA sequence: TGTGCCAGCAGTGTTCGAGGAGCGCCGAACTATGGCTACACCTTC. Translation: CASSVRGAPNYGYTF.

This CDR3 is CASSPLLAGGSYNEQFF. In DNA, the CDR3 is TGCGCCAGCAGCCCTCTCTTAGCGGGGGGTAGCTACAATGAGCAGTTCTTC. The V and J genes are TRBV5-1 and TRBJ2-1, with 10 bases lining up with TRBD2. The V and J ends lost 4 bases and 3 bases, in that order; junction bases with no gene match: 10. The CDR3 has 17 amino acids. Germline CDR1 reads SGHRS; CDR2 reads YFSETQ.

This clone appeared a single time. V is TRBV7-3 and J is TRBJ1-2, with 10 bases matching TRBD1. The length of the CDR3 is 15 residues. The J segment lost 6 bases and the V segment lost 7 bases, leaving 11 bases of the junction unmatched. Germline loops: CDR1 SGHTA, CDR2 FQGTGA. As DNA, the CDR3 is TGTGCCAGCACTAGAACGACAGGGGGCAACGATGGCTACACCTTC. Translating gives CASTRTTGGNDGYTF.

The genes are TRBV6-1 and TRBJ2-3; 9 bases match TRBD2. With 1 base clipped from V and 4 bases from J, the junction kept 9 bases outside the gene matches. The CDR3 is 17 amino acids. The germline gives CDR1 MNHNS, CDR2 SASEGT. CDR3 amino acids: CASSEVSSGRLADTQYF. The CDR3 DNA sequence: TGTGCCAGCAGTGAAGTATCGAGCGGGAGGCTGGCAGATACGCAGTATTTT.

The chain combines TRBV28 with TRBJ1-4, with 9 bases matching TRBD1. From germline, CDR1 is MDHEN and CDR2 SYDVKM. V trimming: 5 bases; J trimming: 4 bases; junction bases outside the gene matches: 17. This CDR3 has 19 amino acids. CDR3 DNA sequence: TGTGCCAGCAGTCTCCACCCCACTCCGCCGGGACAGGGTAATGAAAAACTGTTTTTT. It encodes CASSLHPTPPGQGNEKLFF.

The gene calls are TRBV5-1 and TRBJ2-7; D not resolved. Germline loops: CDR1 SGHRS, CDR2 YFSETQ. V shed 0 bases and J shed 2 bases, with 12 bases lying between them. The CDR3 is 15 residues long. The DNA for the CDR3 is TGCGCCAGCAGCTTGGAGGCGGCTGGTACCTACGAGCAGTACTTC. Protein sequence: CASSLEAAGTYEQYF. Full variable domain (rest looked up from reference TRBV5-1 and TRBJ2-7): KAGVTQTPRYLIKTRGQQVTLSCSPISGHRSVSWYQQTPGQGLQFLFEYFSETQRNKGNFPGRFSGRQFSNSRSEMNVSTLELGDSALYLCASSLEAAGTYEQYFGPGTRLTVT.